This T cell receptor (beta chain) was sequenced in a study of blood T cell repertoires in COVID-19. Study in general: Samples taken during acute and convalescent COVID-19 were collected in the United States, Italy and Spain. PBMCs, B-cell-depleted T cells, or T cells provided the cDNA or gDNA that made up the material.

The germline V gene has CDR1 LNHDA and CDR2 SQIVND (reference sequence). This CDR3 comprises 16 residues. With 5 bases removed from V and 6 bases from J, the gap between germline ends came to 20 bases. In the original analysis: For nucleated cells, counts were estimated from reference gene primer amplification. Some clones are missing from TCRdb's copy, which holds only in-frame ones; the method was immunoSEQ multiplex PCR. The V and J calls and clone size were taken over from that table, and D and trimming were inferred from the DNA. The sample contains over 70,000 clones, 80% of which appear only once.

The sequenced sample consisted of peripheral blood. The rearrangement links TRBV19 to TRBJ1-5; tentative D call: TRBD1 (6 bases). The TCR comes from a woman in her 70s with acute or convalescent COVID-19. In DNA form, the CDR3 reads TGTGCCAGTAGTGCCAGACCAGGGGCCGTGGCTCAGCCCCAGCATTTT. Translated: CASSARPGAVAQPQHF.